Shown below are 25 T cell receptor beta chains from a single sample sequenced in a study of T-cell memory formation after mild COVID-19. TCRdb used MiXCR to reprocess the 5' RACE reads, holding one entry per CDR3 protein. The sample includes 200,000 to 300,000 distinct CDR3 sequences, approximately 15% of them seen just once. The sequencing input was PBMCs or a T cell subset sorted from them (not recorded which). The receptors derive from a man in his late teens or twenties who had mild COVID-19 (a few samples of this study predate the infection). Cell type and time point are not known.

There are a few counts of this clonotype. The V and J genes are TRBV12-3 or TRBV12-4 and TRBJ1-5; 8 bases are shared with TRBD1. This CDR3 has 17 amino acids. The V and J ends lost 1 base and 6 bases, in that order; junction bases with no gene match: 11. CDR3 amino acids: CASSLVPGTGRSQPQHF. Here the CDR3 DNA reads TGTGCCAGCAGTTTAGTCCCCGGGACAGGCAGGTCTCAGCCCCAGCATTTT.

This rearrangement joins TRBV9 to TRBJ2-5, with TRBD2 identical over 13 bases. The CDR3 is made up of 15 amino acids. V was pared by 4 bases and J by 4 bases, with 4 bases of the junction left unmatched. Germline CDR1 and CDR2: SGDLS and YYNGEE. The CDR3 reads CASSSLAGGLETQYF. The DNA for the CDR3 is TGTGCCAGCAGCTCACTAGCGGGGGGGTTAGAGACCCAGTACTTC.

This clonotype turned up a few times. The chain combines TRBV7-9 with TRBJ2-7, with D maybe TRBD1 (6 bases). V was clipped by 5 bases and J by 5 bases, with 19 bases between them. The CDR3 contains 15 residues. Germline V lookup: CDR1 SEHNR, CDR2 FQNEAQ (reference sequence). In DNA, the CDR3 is TGTGCCAGCAGCCCCCGGTCACAGGGTGAGAACGAGCAGTACTTC. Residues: CASSPRSQGENEQYF. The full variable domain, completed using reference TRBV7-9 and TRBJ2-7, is DTGVSQNPRHKITKRGQNVTFRCDPISEHNRLYWYRQTLGQGPEFLTYFQNEAQLEKSRLLSDRFSAERPKGSFSTLEIQRTEQGDSAMYLCASSPRSQGENEQYFGPGTRLTVT.

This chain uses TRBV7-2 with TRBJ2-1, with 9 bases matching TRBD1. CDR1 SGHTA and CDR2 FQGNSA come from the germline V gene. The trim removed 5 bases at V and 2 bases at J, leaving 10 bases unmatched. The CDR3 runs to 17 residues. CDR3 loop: CASSPTVTGGAYNEQFF. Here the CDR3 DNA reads TGTGCCAGCAGCCCGACAGTGACAGGGGGGGCCTACAATGAGCAGTTCTTC.

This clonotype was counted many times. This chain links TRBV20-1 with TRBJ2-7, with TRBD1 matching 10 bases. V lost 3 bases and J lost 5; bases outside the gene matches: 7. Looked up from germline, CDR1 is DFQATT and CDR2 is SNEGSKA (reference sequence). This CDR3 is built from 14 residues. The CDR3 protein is CSASLGQGRNEQYF. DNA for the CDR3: TGCAGTGCTAGTTTGGGACAGGGGAGAAACGAGCAGTACTTC.

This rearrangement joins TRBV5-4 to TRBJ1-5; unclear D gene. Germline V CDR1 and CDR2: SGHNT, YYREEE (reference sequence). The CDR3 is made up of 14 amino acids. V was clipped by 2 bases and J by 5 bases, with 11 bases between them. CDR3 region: CASSFGPADQPQHF. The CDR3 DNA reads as TGTGCCAGCAGCTTTGGTCCCGCCGATCAGCCCCAGCATTTT.

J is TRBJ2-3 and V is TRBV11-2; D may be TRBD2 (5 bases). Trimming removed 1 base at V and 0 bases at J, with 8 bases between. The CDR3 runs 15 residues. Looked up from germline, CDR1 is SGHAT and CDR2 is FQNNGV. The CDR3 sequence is CASSLGGISTDTQYF. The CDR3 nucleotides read TGTGCCAGCAGCTTAGGAGGGATAAGCACAGATACGCAGTATTTT.

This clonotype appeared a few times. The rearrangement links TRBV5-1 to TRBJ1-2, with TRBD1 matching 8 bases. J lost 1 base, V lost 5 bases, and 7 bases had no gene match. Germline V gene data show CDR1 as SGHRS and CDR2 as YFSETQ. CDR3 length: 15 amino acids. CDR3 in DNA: TGCGCCAGCAGTACGGGACAGGCGATTAACTATGGCTACACCTTC. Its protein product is CASSTGQAINYGYTF.

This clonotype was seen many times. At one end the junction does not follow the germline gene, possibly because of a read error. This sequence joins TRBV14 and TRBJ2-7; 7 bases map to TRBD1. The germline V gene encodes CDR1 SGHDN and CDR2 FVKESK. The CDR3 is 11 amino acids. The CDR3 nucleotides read TGTGCCAGCAGCCAAGGAAGGGGGCAGGCCTTC. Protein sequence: CASSQGRGQAF.

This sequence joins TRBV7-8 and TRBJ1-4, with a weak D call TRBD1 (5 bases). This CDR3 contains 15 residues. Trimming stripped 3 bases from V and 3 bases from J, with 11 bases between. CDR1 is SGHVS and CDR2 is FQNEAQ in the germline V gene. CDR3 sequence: CASSFPRGANEKLFF. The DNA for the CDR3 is TGTGCCAGCAGCTTCCCCCGGGGGGCTAATGAAAAACTGTTTTTT.

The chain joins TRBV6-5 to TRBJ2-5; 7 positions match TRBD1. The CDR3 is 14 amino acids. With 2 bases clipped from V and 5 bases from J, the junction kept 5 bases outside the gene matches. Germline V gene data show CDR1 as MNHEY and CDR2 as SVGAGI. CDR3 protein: CASSYHGTAETQYF. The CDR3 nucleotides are TGTGCCAGCAGTTACCACGGGACAGCGGAGACCCAGTACTTC.

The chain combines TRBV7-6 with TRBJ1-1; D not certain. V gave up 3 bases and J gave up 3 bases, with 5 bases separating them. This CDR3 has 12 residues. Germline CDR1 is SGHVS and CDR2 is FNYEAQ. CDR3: CASSLPDTEAFF. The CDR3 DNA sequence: TGTGCCAGCAGCTTGCCCGACACTGAAGCTTTCTTT.

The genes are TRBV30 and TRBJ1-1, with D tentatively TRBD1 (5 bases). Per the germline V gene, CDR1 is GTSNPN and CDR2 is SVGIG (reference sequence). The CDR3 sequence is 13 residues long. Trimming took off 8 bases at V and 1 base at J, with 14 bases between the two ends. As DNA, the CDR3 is TGTGCCGGGACCGGGGCCGGGAACACTGAAGCTTTCTTT. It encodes CAGTGAGNTEAFF.

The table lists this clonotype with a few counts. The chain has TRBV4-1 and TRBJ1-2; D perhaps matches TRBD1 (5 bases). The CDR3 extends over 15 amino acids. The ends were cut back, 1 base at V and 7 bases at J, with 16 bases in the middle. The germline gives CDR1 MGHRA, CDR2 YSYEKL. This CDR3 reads CASSQARAGIRGYTF. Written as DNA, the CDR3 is TGCGCCAGCAGCCAAGCGAGGGCAGGGATCCGTGGCTACACCTTC.

The CDR3 loop is CASSPRTDGEQFF. DNA of the CDR3: TGCGCCAGCAGCCCTAGGACCGATGGTGAGCAGTTCTTC. The chain joins TRBV10-1 to TRBJ2-1; no definite D call. CDR3 length equals 13 residues. The germline V gene has CDR1 WNHNN and CDR2 SYGVQD (reference sequence). V was clipped by 6 bases and J by 9 bases, with 15 bases between them.

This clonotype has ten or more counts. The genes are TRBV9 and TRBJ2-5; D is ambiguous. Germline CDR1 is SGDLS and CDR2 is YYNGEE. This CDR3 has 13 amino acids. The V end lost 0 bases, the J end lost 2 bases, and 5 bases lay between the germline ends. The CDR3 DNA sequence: TGTGCCAGCAGCGTAGCGGCTCAAGAGACCCAGTACTTC. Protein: CASSVAAQETQYF.

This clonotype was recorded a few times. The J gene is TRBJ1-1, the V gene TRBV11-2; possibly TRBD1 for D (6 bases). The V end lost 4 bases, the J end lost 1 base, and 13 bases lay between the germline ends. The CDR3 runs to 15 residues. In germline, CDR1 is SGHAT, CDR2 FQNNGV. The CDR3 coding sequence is TGTGCCAGCAGCTCAAATTCGGACAGGAACACTGAAGCTTTCTTT. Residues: CASSSNSDRNTEAFF.

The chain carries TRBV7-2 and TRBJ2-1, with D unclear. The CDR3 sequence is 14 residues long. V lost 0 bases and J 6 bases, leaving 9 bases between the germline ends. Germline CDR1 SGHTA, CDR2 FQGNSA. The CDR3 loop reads CASSLAGSINEQFF. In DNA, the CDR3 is TGTGCCAGCAGCTTAGCCGGGTCGATCAATGAGCAGTTCTTC.

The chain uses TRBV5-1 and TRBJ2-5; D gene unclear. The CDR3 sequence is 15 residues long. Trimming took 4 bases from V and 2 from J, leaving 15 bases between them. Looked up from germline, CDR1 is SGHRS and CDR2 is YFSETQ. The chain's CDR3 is CASSLRTRSQETQYF. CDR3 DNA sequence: TGCGCCAGCAGCCTCCGGACCCGTAGTCAAGAGACCCAGTACTTC.

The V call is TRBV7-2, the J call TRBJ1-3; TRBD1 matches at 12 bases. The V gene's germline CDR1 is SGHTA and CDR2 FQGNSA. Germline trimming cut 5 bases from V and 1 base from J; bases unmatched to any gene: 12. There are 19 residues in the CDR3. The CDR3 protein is CASSQLGDRGPLSGNTIYF. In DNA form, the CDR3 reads TGTGCCAGCAGCCAATTGGGGGACAGGGGGCCTTTATCTGGAAACACCATATATTTT.

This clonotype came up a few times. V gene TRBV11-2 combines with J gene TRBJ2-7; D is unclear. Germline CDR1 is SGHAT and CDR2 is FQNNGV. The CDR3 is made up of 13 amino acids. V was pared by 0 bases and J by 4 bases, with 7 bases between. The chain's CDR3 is CASSLEYGYEQYF. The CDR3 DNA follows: TGTGCCAGCAGCTTAGAGTATGGTTACGAGCAGTACTTC.

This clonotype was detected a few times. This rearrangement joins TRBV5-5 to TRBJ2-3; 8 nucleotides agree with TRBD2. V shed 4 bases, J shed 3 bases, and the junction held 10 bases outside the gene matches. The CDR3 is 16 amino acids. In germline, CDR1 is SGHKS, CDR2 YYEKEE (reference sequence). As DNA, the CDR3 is TGTGCCAGCAGCATAGGGACTAGGGAGCGAACAGATACGCAGTATTTT. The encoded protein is CASSIGTRERTDTQYF.

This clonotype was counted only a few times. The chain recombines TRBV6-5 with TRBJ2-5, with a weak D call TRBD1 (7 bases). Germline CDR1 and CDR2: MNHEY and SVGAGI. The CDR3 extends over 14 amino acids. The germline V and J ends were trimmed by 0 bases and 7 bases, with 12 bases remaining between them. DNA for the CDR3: TGTGCCAGCAGTTACTCGGGGCAGGGGGGGACCCAGTACTTC. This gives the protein CASSYSGQGGTQYF.

The CDR3 DNA reads TGTGCCACCAGTGACCTGACAGGGCCTAATCACAATGAGCAGTTCTTC. Its translation is CATSDLTGPNHNEQFF. The rearrangement joins TRBV24-1 to TRBJ2-1; 7 positions agree with TRBD1. V was clipped by 4 bases and J by 5 bases; unmatched bases: 10. This CDR3 has 16 residues. CDR1 and CDR2 from the germline V gene are KGHDR and SFDVKD.

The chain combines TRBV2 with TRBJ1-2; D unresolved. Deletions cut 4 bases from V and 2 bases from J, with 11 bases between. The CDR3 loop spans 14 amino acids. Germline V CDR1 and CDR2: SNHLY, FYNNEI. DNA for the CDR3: TGTGCCAGCAGTGGGAGTACAGCCAACTATGGCTACACCTTC. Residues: CASSGSTANYGYTF.